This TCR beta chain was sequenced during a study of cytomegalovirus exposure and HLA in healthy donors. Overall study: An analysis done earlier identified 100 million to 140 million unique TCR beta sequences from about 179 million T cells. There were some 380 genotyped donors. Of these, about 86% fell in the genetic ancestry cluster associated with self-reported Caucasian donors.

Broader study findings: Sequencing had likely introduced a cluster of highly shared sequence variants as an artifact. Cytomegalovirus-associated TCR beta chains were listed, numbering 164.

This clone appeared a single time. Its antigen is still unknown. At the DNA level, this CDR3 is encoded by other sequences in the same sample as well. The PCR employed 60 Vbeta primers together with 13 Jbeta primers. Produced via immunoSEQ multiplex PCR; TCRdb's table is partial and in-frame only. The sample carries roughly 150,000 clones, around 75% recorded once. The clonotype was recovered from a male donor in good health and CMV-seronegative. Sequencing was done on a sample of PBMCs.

The CDR3 nucleotides are TGTGCCAGCAGTTTAGGGACAGCAAACACCGGGGAGCTGTTTTTT. It translates to CASSLGTANTGELFF. This chain joins TRBV28 and TRBJ2-2, with 7 bases identical to TRBD1. CDR1 and CDR2 (germline): MDHEN, SYDVKM. The CDR3 runs 15 residues. V was clipped by 2 bases and J by 2 bases; unmatched bases: 2.